These T cell receptor beta chains were read from a single sample in a study of shared clonotypes between healthy human individuals. TCRdb's copy holds only in-frame clones and misses some; the assay was immunoSEQ multiplex PCR. The sample holds some 1.4 million clones; 96% are singletons and the top ten take about 1.2%. What was sequenced was naive CD4+ T cells sorted from blood. The origin of the receptors is a man younger than 45 in good health. Both conserved end residues are part of each CDR3. The D gene is left open where the match is weak.

>TRBJ2-1|NA|TRBV2
TGTGCCAGCAGTCGGGGCGCCCGAAGCTCCTACAATGAGCAGTTCTTC
CASSRGARSSYNEQFF
>TRBJ2-7|NA|TRBV5-4
TGTGCCAGCAGCTTGGGGGCGGCCCAGTCCTACGAGCAGTACTTC
CASSLGAAQSYEQYF
>TRBJ2-1|NA|TRBV10-2
TGCGCCAGCAGTGATCCGATTGCGCCGAGCTCCTACAATGAGCAGTTCTTC
CASSDPIAPSSYNEQFF
>TRBJ2-3|NA|TRBV6-1
TGTGCCAGCAGTGAACAGGGGCTTCCCACAGATACGCAGTATTTT
CASSEQGLPTDTQYF
>TRBJ2-1|TRBD1|TRBV10-1
TGCGCCAGCAGCGCTGCCGGGACAGGGTGGGATGAGCAGTTCTTC
CASSAAGTGWDEQFF
>TRBJ2-3|TRBD1|TRBV7-9
TGTGCCAGCCAGGACAGGAACACAGATACGCAGTATTTT
CASQDRNTDTQYF
>TRBJ2-1|TRBD2|TRBV2
TGTGCCAGCGGCCTGACTAGCGGGATTGTACGGCAGTTCTTC
CASGLTSGIVRQFF
>TRBJ2-2|TRBD1|TRBV7-2
TGTGCCAGCAGCTTAGAGCCCAGGGGGCGCGACACCGGGGAGCTGTTTTTT
CASSLEPRGRDTGELFF
>TRBJ2-7|TRBD2|TRBV19
TGTGCCAGTAGTATAGCCGGGACTAGCGGGACGGCTACGTACGAGCAGTACTTC
CASSIAGTSGTATYEQYF
>TRBJ1-5|NA|TRBV5-1
TGCGCCAGCAGCTTGGGAGAAGGGGATCAGCCCCAGCATTTT
CASSLGEGDQPQHF
>TRBJ1-5|NA|TRBV19
TGTGCCACTAGGGGACAAATTCGGGGCAGGGTAAGCAATCAGCCCCAGCATTTT
CATRGQIRGRVSNQPQHF
>TRBJ2-1|NA|TRBV19
TGTGCCAGTACCAGGGACGGGAGCTCCTACAATGAGCAGTTCTTC
CASTRDGSSYNEQFF
>TRBJ1-5|NA|TRBV5-8
TGTGCCAGCAGCCATACAGGGCAGCCCCAGCATTTT
CASSHTGQPQHF
>TRBJ1-2|NA|TRBV6-9
TGTGCCAGCAGTTCGGGCAGCGCCTATGGCTACACCTTC
CASSSGSAYGYTF
>TRBJ2-2|NA|TRBV6-1
TGTGCCAGCAGTCCTAGGGGAGGGGGCGGGGAGCTGTTTTTT
CASSPRGGGGELFF
>TRBJ1-4|NA|TRBV18
TGTGCCAGCTCACATGACAGGAGTAATGAAAAACTGTTTTTT
CASSHDRSNEKLFF